This T cell receptor (beta chain) was sequenced in a study of blood T cell repertoires in COVID-19. Across the whole study: The analysed material was cDNA or gDNA that came from T cells, B-cell-depleted T cells, or PBMCs.

The germline V gene has CDR1 SGDLS and CDR2 YYNGEE. V dropped 1 base and J dropped 0 bases, with 3 bases sitting between them. The CDR3 contains 13 residues. Comments on this clone: This specimen includes other DNA sequences encoding the same CDR3.

Profiled with immunoSEQ multiplex PCR; TCRdb holds only in-frame clones, not every one. The sample records approximately 300,000 clones, roughly 89% being singletons. Assignment of participants to cohorts was predicated upon participant-reported clinical history. The chain couples TRBV9 to TRBJ2-3; no clear D gene. The source material was PBMCs or T cells enriched from blood (not recorded which). This TCR was recovered from a woman aged 25 to 39 who had recovered from COVID-19. DNA of the CDR3: TGTGCCAGCAGCGTACTGAGCACAGATACGCAGTATTTT. Protein sequence: CASSVLSTDTQYF.